This TCR beta chain was found in a study of shared clonotypes between healthy human individuals. Study-wide results and caveats: A limitation of the genetic and exposure-history diversity represented arose from few donors.

Looked up from germline, CDR1 is SGHTA and CDR2 is FQGNSA. V gave up 2 bases and J gave up 7 bases, with 12 bases separating them. The CDR3 has 13 residues. With regard to this clone: Its antigen is undetermined.

The donors, healthy adults who were HIV-negative, had experienced no recent acute infections or vaccinations. Measured with immunoSEQ multiplex PCR; TCRdb has only the in-frame clones, and not every one. Here the sample spans under 1,900,000 clones, 98% being singletons. This sequence joins TRBV7-2 and TRBJ2-7; either TRBD1 or TRBD2 may fit D (5 bases each). The sequencing sample was made of naive CD4+ T cells sorted from blood. The subset: CD45RA+ positively selected. This clonotype was obtained from a man aged 25 to 45 in good health. CDR3 sequence (DNA): TGTGCCAGCAGCTTAACGGGGACCCGGGAGCAGTACTTC. This encodes CASSLTGTREQYF.